This record concerns one TCR beta chain sequence. The antigen remains undetermined. The germline V and J ends were trimmed by 0 bases and 0 bases, with 10 bases remaining between them. The CDR3 is made up of 16 amino acids. CDR1 and CDR2 from the germline V gene are SGHNT and YYREEE (reference sequence). Data came from immunoSEQ multiplex PCR; TCRdb stores just in-frame clones and leaves some out. Counted here are tens of thousands of clones, 65% to 75% occurring once; the ten biggest clones make up roughly 10%. This sample stems from a study of radiotherapy plus CTLA-4 blockade in lung cancer. Chemo-refractory metastatic non-small-cell lung cancer patients received focal radiation with ipilimumab CTLA-4 blockade. Study-level points and caveats: The best predictor of response was reported to be early blood T cell clone dynamics, with interferon-beta. Clones derived from tumor TCRs expanded in blood after radiotherapy plus ipilimumab.

V usage is TRBV5-4 and J usage is TRBJ2-1, with D possibly TRBD1 on 6 matching bases. This sequence was found in a human donor with non-small cell lung cancer who had stable disease on radiotherapy plus ipilimumab. This specimen was peripheral blood, taken from a patient treated with radiotherapy plus ipilimumab. The CDR3 is CASSLGGLSSYNEQFF. CDR3 DNA sequence: TGTGCCAGCAGCTTGGGGGGGCTAAGCTCCTACAATGAGCAGTTCTTC.